These 3 T cell receptor beta chains share one sample of origin, sequenced in a study of long-term antiretroviral therapy in people with HIV. Researchers report immunoSEQ v3.0 was run at survey level. TCRdb keeps only in-frame clones here, not all; method: immunoSEQ multiplex PCR. The table lists fewer than 30,000 clones, roughly 80% of them singletons. The sample in question was unsorted PBMCs, obtained 0.7 years before starting antiretroviral therapy. The receptors originated from a young man with HIV.

This chain uses TRBV19 with TRBJ1-5; D unresolved. Germline loops: CDR1 LNHDA, CDR2 SQIVND (reference sequence). Trimming took off 9 bases at V and 0 bases at J, with 15 bases between the two ends. This CDR3 comprises 15 residues. Here the CDR3 DNA reads TGTGCCAGCCTCGACCATGAGGGTAGCAATCAGCCCCAGCATTTT. Translating it yields CASLDHEGSNQPQHF.

The chain is built from TRBV7-3 and TRBJ1-1, with TRBD1 identical over 8 bases. There are 14 residues in the CDR3. Germline V gene data show CDR1 as SGHTA and CDR2 as FQGTGA. J was trimmed by 5 bases and V by 5 bases; bases with no gene match: 7. The CDR3 loop reads CASSVQGERTEAFF. CDR3 nucleotides: TGTGCCAGCAGCGTACAGGGGGAACGAACTGAAGCTTTCTTT.

The CDR3 sequence is CASSFLSSYNEQFF. DNA of the CDR3: TGTGCCAGCAGTTTCCTGAGCTCCTACAATGAGCAGTTCTTC. The chain carries TRBV28 and TRBJ2-1; D remains unclear. The germline gives CDR1 MDHEN, CDR2 SYDVKM. Trimming cost V 3 bases and J 0 bases, with 6 bases left between them. The CDR3 length is 14 residues.